The 11 T cell receptor beta chains presented below share a single source sample, sequenced in a study of CD8+ T cells in alopecia areata. Sequencing relied on a cDNA template that was reverse transcribed from extracted RNA. The data were produced by immunoSEQ multiplex PCR, yet TCRdb's version contains in-frame clones alone and is incomplete. The sample carries around 30,000 clones, around three quarters recorded once. The sequencing sample was made of NKG2D-low CD8+ T cells sorted from blood. All receptors derive from a human donor with alopecia areata.

The V and J genes are TRBV28 and TRBJ2-4; no definite D call. Between the trimmed V and J ends, which lost 4 bases and 0 bases, there was a span of 13 bases. CDR1 is MDHEN and CDR2 is SYDVKM in the germline V gene. The CDR3 extends over 16 amino acids. The CDR3 sequence: CASSSEWGIAKNIQYF. For the CDR3, the DNA is TGTGCCAGCAGTTCGGAATGGGGTATAGCCAAAAACATTCAGTACTTC. Drawing the rest from reference TRBV28 and TRBJ2-4, the complete variable domain is DVKVTQSSRYLVKRTGEKVFLECVQDMDHENMFWYRQDPGLGLRLIYFSYDVKMKEKGDIPEGYSVSREKKERFSLILESASTNQTSMYLCASSSEWGIAKNIQYFGAGTRLSVL.

This clone was observed once. The chain uses TRBV29-1 and TRBJ1-2; the D is unclear. Between the trimmed V and J ends, which lost 1 base and 2 bases, there was a span of 8 bases. CDR1 and CDR2 from the germline V gene are SQVTM and ANQGSEA. The CDR3 is 13 residues long. Written as DNA, the CDR3 is TGCAGCGTTGAAGTGGACGGGAACTATGGCTACACCTTC. Translating it yields CSVEVDGNYGYTF.

The chain links TRBV29-1 to TRBJ1-1; perhaps TRBD1 as D (6 bases). CDR3 size: 15 residues. Germline V gene data show CDR1 as SQVTM and CDR2 as ANQGSEA. The V end lost 4 bases, the J end lost 0 bases, and 15 bases lay between the germline ends. The CDR3 region is CSVVRQGKMNTEAFF. The CDR3 nucleotides read TGCAGCGTTGTGCGGCAGGGGAAGATGAACACTGAAGCTTTCTTT.

This clone appeared a single time. CDR3 protein: CASSHNADTGELFF. CDR3 coding DNA: TGCGCCAGCAGTCACAATGCCGACACCGGGGAGCTGTTTTTT. This rearrangement joins TRBV4-1 to TRBJ2-2; D remains ambiguous. Per the germline V gene, CDR1 is MGHRA and CDR2 is YSYEKL. V lost 6 bases and J lost 3, with 11 bases in between. The CDR3 length is 14 residues.

The V and J genes are TRBV7-9 and TRBJ2-7; unclear D gene. The germline CDR1 and CDR2 sequences are SEHNR and FQNEAQ (reference sequence). The CDR3 loop spans 13 amino acids. V dropped 4 bases and J dropped 2 bases, with 9 bases sitting between them. CDR3 sequence: CASSSPRTYEQYF. The CDR3 DNA reads TGTGCCAGCAGCTCACCCAGAACCTACGAGCAGTACTTC.

The rearrangement links TRBV29-1 to TRBJ2-7; no reliable D call. The CDR3 sequence is 13 residues long. Germline CDR1 reads SQVTM; CDR2 reads ANQGSEA. V was cut by 2 bases and J by 1 base, with 9 bases left in between. CDR3 DNA: TGCAGCGTTGAACCGCGCGGATCCTACGAGCAGTACTTC. It yields the protein CSVEPRGSYEQYF.

The chain joins TRBV7-3 to TRBJ2-5, with 8 nucleotides matching TRBD2. The germline gives CDR1 SGHTA, CDR2 FQGTGA. This CDR3 spans 15 amino acids. V gave up 5 bases and J gave up 2 bases; unmatched junction bases: 7. This chain's CDR3 is CASSNNGGAQETQYF. The DNA for the CDR3 is TGTGCCAGCAGCAACAACGGGGGGGCACAAGAGACCCAGTACTTC.

The chain links TRBV6-1 to TRBJ2-7; D unclear. Trimming shortened V by 1 base and J by 2 bases, and 6 bases separated the two germline ends. This CDR3 contains 13 residues. Germline-derived CDR1 and CDR2 are MNHNS and SASEGT. In DNA form, the CDR3 reads TGTGCCAGCAGTGAAGTAAGGGCCTACGAGCAGTACTTC. It codes for CASSEVRAYEQYF.

J is TRBJ2-7 and V is TRBV4-1; D tentatively reads TRBD1 or TRBD2 (5 bases each). Germline loops: CDR1 MGHRA, CDR2 YSYEKL. With 1 base removed from V and 1 base from J, the gap between germline ends came to 8 bases. The CDR3 loop spans 14 amino acids. As DNA, the CDR3 is TGCGCCAGCAGCCAAGGATGGGGGTCCTACGAGCAGTACTTC. Residues: CASSQGWGSYEQYF.

The sample holds a few counts of this clone. The rearrangement uses TRBV19 and TRBJ1-1; D call uncertain. Trimming cost V 6 bases and J 0 bases, with 14 bases left between them. CDR3 length: 15 amino acids. From germline, CDR1 is LNHDA and CDR2 SQIVND (reference sequence). This CDR3 reads CASRNPGSLNTEAFF. CDR3 DNA sequence: TGTGCCAGTAGAAATCCGGGGAGCTTGAACACTGAAGCTTTCTTT. The full variable domain, completed using reference TRBV19 and TRBJ1-1, is DGGITQSPKYLFRKEGQNVTLSCEQNLNHDAMYWYRQDPGQGLRLIYYSQIVNDFQKGDIAEGYSVSREKKESFPLTVTSAQKNPTAFYLCASRNPGSLNTEAFFGQGTRLTVV.

The rearrangement uses TRBV29-1 and TRBJ2-1; 7 bases fit TRBD1. V trimming: 1 base; J trimming: 2 bases; junction bases outside the gene matches: 2. Germline V gene sequence: CDR1 SQVTM, CDR2 ANQGSEA. CDR3 length: 14 amino acids. The CDR3 reads CSVEGDSPYNEQFF. The CDR3 DNA is TGCAGCGTTGAAGGGGACAGCCCCTACAATGAGCAGTTCTTC.